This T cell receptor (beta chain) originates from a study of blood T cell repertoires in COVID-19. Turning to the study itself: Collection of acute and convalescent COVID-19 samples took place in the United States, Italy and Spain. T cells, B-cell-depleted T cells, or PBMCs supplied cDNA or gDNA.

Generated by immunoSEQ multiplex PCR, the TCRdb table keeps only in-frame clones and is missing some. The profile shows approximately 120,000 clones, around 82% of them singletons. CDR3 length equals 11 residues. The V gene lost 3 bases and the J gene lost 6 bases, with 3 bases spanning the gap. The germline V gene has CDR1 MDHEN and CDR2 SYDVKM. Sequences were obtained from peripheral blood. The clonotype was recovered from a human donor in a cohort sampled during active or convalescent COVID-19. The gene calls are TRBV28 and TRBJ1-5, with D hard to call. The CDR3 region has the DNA TGTGCCAGCAGTTTCCGTCAGCCCCAGCATTTT. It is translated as CASSFRQPQHF.